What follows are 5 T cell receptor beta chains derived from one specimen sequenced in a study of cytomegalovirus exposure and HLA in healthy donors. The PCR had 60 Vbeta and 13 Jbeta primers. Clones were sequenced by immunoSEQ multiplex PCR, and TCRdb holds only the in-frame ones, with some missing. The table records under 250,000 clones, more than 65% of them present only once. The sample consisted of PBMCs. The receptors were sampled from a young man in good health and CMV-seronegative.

The CDR3 reads CAWSVGGSRPQHF. In nucleotides, the CDR3 is TGTGCCTGGAGTGTAGGCGGTTCTAGACCCCAGCATTTT. This chain links TRBV30 with TRBJ1-5; D is ambiguous. The CDR3 extends over 13 amino acids. Trimming removed 0 bases at V and 10 bases at J, with 13 bases between. Germline CDR1 and CDR2: GTSNPN and SVGIG (reference sequence).

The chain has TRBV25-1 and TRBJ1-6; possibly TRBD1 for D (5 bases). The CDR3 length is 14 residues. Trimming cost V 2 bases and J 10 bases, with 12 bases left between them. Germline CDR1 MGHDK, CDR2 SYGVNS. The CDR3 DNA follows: TGTGCCAGCAGTGAAGGGGGGGGTTTGTCACCCCTCCACTTT. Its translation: CASSEGGGLSPLHF.

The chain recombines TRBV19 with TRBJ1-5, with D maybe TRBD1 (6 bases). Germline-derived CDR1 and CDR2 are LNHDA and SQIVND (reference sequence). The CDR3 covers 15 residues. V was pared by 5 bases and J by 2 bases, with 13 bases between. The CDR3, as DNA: TGTGCCAGTAGTGGTAGGGGGTCGGGCAATCAGCCCCAGCATTTT. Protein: CASSGRGSGNQPQHF.

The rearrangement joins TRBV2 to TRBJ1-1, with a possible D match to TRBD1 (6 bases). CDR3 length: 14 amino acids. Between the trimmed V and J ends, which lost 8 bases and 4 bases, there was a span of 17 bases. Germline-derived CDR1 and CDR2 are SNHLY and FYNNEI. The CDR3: CASQAGDSGTEAFF. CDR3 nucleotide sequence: TGTGCCAGCCAGGCAGGGGATTCGGGCACTGAAGCTTTCTTT.

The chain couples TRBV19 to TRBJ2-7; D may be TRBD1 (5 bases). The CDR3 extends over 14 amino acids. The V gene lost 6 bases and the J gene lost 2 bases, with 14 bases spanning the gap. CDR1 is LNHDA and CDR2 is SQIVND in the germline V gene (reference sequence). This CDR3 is CASSPRRAAYEQYF. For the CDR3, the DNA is TGTGCCAGTAGCCCTCGCAGGGCCGCCTACGAGCAGTACTTC.